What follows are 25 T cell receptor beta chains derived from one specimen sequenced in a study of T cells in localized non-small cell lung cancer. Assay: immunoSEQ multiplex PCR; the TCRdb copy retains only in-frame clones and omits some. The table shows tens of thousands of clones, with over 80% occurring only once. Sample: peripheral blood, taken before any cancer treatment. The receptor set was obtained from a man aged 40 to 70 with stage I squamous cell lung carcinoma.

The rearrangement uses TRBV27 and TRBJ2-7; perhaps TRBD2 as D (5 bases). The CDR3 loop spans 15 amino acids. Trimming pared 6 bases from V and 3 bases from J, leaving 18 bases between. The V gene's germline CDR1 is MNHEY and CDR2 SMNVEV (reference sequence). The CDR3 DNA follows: TGTGCCAGCAGAAGTTTCGATCGGGGTCTCTACGAGCAGTACTTC. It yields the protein CASRSFDRGLYEQYF.

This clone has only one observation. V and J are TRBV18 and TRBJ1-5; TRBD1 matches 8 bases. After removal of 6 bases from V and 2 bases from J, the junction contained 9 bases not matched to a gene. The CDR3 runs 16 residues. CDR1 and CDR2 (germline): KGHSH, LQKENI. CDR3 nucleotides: TGTGCCAGCTCGCCTCCGGGGGGACAGGGCAATCAGCCCCAGCATTTT. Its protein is CASSPPGGQGNQPQHF.

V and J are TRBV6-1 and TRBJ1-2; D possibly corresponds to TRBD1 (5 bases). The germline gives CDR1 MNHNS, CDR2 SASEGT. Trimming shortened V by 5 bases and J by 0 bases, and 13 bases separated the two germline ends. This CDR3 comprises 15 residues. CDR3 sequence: CASSPFGTANYGYTF. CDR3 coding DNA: TGTGCCAGCAGTCCTTTCGGGACTGCTAACTATGGCTACACCTTC.

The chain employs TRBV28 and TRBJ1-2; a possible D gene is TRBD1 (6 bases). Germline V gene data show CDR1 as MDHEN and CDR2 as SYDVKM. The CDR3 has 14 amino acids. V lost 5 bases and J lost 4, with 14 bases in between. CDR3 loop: CASSMGTFSYGYTF. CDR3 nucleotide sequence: TGTGCCAGCAGTATGGGGACATTTTCCTATGGCTACACCTTC.

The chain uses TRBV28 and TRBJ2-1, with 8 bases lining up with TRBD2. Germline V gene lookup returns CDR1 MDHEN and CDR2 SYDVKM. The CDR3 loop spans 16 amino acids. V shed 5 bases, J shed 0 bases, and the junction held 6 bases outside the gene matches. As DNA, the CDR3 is TGTGCCAGCAGTCCCCCGGGGGGGCTCTCCTACAATGAGCAGTTCTTC. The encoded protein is CASSPPGGLSYNEQFF.

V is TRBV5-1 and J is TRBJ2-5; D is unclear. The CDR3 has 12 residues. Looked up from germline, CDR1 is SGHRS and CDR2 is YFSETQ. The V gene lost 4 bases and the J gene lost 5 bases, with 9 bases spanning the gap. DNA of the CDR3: TGCGCCAGCAGCAAGGGCGTGGAGACCCAGTACTTC. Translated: CASSKGVETQYF.

CDR3 DNA: TGTGCCAGCTCACCACGCACTAGCGGGGTCAAGTACCAAGAGACCCAGTACTTC. It translates to CASSPRTSGVKYQETQYF. The genes are TRBV18 and TRBJ2-5; 10 positions agree with TRBD2. With V trimmed by 1 base and J by 0 bases, 8 bases remained unmatched. The germline V gene encodes CDR1 KGHSH and CDR2 LQKENI. This CDR3 comprises 18 residues.

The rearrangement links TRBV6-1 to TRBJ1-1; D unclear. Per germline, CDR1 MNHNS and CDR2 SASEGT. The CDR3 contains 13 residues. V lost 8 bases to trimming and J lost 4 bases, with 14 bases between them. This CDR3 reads CASAHETVTEAFF. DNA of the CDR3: TGTGCCAGCGCCCACGAGACGGTCACTGAAGCTTTCTTT.

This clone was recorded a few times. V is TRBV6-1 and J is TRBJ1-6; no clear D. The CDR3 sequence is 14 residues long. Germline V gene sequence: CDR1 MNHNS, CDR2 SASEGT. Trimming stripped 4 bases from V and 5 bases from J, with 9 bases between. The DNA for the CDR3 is TGTGCCAGCAGTGCCCGGCGGGATAATTCACCCCTCCACTTT. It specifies CASSARRDNSPLHF.

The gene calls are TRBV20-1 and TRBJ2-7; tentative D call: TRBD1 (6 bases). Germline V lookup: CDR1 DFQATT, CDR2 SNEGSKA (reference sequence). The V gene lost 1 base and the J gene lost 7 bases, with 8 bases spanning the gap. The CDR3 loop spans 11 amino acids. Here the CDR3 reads CSARGGLEQYF. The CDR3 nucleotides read TGCAGTGCTAGAGGGGGGCTTGAGCAGTACTTC.

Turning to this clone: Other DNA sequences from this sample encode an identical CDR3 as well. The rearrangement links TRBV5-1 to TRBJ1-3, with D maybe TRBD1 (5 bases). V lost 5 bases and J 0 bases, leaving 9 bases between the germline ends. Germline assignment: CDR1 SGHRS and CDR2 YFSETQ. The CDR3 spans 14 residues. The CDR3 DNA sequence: TGCGCCAGCAGTTCAGGGAGCTCTGGAAACACCATATATTTT. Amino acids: CASSSGSSGNTIYF.

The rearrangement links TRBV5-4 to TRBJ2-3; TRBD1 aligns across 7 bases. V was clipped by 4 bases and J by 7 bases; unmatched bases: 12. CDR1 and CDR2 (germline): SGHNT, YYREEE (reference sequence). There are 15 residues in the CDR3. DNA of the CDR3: TGTGCCAGCAGCCCTGGGCGGACAGGTACATATACGCAGTATTTT. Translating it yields CASSPGRTGTYTQYF.

This chain's CDR3 is CASSTPGQGVDEQYF. The CDR3 nucleotides read TGTGCCAGCAGTACACCGGGACAGGGCGTTGACGAGCAGTACTTC. V is TRBV28 and J is TRBJ2-7; TRBD1 aligns across 9 bases. The CDR3 totals 15 residues. In germline, CDR1 is MDHEN, CDR2 SYDVKM. V lost 5 bases and J lost 5; bases outside the gene matches: 10.

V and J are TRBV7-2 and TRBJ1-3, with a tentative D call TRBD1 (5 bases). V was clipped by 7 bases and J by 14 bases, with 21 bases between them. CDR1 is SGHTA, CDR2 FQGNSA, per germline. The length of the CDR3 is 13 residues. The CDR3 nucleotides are TGTGCCAGCACCCCCTCTCCAGGGTCATCCCTATATTTT. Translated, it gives CASTPSPGSSLYF.

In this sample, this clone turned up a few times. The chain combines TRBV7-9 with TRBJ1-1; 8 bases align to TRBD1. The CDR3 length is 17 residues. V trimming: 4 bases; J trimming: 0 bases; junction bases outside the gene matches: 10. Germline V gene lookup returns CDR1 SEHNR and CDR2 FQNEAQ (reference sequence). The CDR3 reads CASSSQMTGAMNTEAFF. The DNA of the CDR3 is TGTGCCAGCAGCTCTCAGATGACAGGGGCCATGAACACTGAAGCTTTCTTT.

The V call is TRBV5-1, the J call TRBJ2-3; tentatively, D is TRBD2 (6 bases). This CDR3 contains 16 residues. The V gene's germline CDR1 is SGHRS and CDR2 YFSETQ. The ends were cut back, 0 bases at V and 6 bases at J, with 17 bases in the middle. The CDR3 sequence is CASSLGGTHGMDTQYF. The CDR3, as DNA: TGCGCCAGCAGCTTGGGCGGGACGCATGGCATGGATACGCAGTATTTT.

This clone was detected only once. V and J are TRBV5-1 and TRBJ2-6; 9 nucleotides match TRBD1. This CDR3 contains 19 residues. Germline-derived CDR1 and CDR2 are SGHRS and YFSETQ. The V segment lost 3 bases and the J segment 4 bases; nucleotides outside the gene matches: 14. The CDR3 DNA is TGCGCCAGCAGCTCCGGACAGGGGCCCACCTCTTCCGGGGCCAACGTCCTGACTTTC. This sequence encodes CASSSGQGPTSSGANVLTF.

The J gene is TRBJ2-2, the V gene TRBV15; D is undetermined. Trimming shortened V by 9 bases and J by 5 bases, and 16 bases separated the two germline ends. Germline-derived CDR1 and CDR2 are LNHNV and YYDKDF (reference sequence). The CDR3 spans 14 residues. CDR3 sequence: CATLPYPRTGELFF. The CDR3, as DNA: TGTGCCACTCTCCCGTACCCGAGAACCGGGGAGCTGTTTTTT.

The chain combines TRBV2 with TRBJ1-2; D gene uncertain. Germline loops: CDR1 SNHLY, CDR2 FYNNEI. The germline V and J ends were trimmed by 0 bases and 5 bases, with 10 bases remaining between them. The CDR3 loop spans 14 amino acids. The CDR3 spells CASSEASKGYGYTF. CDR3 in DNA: TGTGCCAGCAGTGAAGCGAGTAAAGGATATGGCTACACCTTC.

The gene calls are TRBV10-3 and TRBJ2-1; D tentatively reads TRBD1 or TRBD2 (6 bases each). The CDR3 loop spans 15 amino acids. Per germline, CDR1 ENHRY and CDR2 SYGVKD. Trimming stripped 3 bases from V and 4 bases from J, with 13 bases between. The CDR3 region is CAISEGGGRYNEQFF. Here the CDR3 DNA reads TGTGCCATCAGTGAAGGAGGGGGGAGGTACAATGAGCAGTTCTTC.

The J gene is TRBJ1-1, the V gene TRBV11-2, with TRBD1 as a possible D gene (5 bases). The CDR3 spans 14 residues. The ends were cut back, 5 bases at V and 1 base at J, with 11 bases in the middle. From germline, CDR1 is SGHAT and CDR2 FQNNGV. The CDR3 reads CASSLGRPNTEAFF. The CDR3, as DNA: TGTGCCAGCAGCCTGGGACGACCGAACACTGAAGCTTTCTTT.

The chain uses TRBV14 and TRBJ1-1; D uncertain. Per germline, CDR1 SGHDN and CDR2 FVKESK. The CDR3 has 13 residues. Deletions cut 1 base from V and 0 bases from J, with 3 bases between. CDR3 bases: TGTGCCAGCAGCCAAGGTATGAACACTGAAGCTTTCTTT. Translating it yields CASSQGMNTEAFF.

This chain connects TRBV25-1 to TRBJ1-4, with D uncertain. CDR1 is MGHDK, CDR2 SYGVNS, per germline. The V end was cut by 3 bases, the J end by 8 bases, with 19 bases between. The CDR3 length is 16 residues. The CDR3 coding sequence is TGTGCCAGCAGTGACCCTAAGGACCCTATTAGAGAAAAACTGTTTTTT. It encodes CASSDPKDPIREKLFF.

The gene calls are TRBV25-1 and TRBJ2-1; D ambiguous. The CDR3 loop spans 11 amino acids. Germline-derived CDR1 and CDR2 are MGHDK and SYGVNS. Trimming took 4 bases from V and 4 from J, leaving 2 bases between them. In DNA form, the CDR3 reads TGTGCCAGCAGTGTTTACAATGAGCAGTTCTTC. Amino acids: CASSVYNEQFF.

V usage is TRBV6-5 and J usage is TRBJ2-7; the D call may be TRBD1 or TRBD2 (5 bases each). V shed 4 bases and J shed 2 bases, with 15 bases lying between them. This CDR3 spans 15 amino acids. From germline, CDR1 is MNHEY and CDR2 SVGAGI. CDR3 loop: CASSSAGTDTYEQYF. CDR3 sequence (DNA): TGTGCCAGCAGTTCAGCCGGGACGGACACCTACGAGCAGTACTTC.